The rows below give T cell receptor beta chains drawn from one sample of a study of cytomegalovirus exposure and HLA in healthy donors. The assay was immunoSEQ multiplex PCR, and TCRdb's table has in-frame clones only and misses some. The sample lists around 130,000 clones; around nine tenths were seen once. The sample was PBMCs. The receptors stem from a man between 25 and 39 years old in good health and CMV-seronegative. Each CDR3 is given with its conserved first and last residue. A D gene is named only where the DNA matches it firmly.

TGCGCCAGCAGCCAGATAGCGGGGGCCCCAGATACGCAGTATTTT	CASSQIAGAPDTQYF	TRBV4-1	15	TRBJ2-3	TRBD2
TGTGCCAGCAGCTTGATGGGACAGGGTCTGAAAGGCTACACCTTC	CASSLMGQGLKGYTF	TRBV5-4	15	TRBJ1-2	TRBD1
TGTGCCAGCAGCCGCAGGGTCACTGGGGCCAACGTCCTGACTTTC	CASSRRVTGANVLTF	TRBV5-4	15	TRBJ2-6	.
TGCGCCAGCAGCTTGGGAGGGGGATCTGGCTACACCTTC	CASSLGGGSGYTF	TRBV5-1	13	TRBJ1-2	.
TGTGCCAGCAGCTTTATCGGGACAGGGGCCTACGAGCAGTACTTC	CASSFIGTGAYEQYF	TRBV7-9	15	TRBJ2-7	TRBD1
TGTGCCAGCAGCCTCGACAGGATCGGCGCAGATACGCAGTATTTT	CASSLDRIGADTQYF	TRBV6-5	15	TRBJ2-3	.
TGTGCCAGCAGACCCCAGGGGAACACCGGGGAGCTGTTTTTT	CASRPQGNTGELFF	TRBV7-2	14	TRBJ2-2	.
TGTGCCAGCAGTGAGACAGGGGGGAACAATTCACCCCTCCACTTT	CASSETGGNNSPLHF	TRBV25-1	15	TRBJ1-6	TRBD1
TGTGCCAGCAGCTCCCGGACTAGCGGGGCCTTCGAAGAGACCCAGTACTTC	CASSSRTSGAFEETQYF	TRBV11-3	17	TRBJ2-5	TRBD2
TGCGCCAGCAGCCAAGATGGCGGGGCGGGTGAGCAGTACTTC	CASSQDGGAGEQYF	TRBV4-1	14	TRBJ2-7	.
TGTGCCAGCAACCGCGGCGGATACCAAGAGACCCAGTACTTC	CASNRGGYQETQYF	TRBV16	14	TRBJ2-5	.